Below, one TCR beta chain is given with its context. The germline V and J ends were trimmed by 6 bases and 1 base, with 10 bases remaining between them. The germline V gene has CDR1 SGHTA and CDR2 FQGNSA. This CDR3 contains 13 residues. The data stem from a study of cytotoxic CD8 clonotypes in ibrutinib-treated CLL. Sequencing was performed with immunoSEQ multiplex PCR; in TCRdb, only in-frame clones are kept and a portion is missing. In the table there are 15,000 to 20,000 clones, about 86% of which are singletons. The sequence was collected from a human donor with chronic lymphocytic leukemia. This chain links TRBV7-2 with TRBJ2-7; maybe TRBD1 (5 bases). The sequencing here drew on PBMCs, taken before ibrutinib treatment. The CDR3 coding sequence is TGTGCCAGCAGACAGGACGGATCCTACGAGCAGTACTTC. It translates to CASRQDGSYEQYF.